This record covers a single T cell receptor beta chain. Trimming removed 8 bases from V and 0 bases from J, with 13 bases in between. The CDR3 has 14 residues. The germline V gene encodes CDR1 WSHSY and CDR2 SAAADI. In the original analysis: Estimation of nucleated cell counts was performed using reference gene primer amplification. The assay was immunoSEQ multiplex PCR, and TCRdb's table has in-frame clones only and misses some. V, J and clone size derive from that table, while D and trimming were established from the DNA sequence. The sample carries about 85,000 clones, 65% to 85% recorded once. The data belong to a study of blood T cell repertoires in COVID-19. About the research overall: The samples span acute and convalescent COVID-19 from the United States, Italy and Spain. Sample material is recorded as cDNA or gDNA derived from T cells, B-cell-depleted T cells, or PBMCs.

This chain links TRBV10-2 with TRBJ1-1; D possibly corresponds to TRBD1 (5 bases). What was sequenced was peripheral blood. The TCR comes from a man between 70 and 80 years old with acute or convalescent COVID-19. The CDR3 nucleotides are TGCGCCAGCCGGGGGTTTGCAGTGAACACTGAAGCTTTCTTT. Translation gives CASRGFAVNTEAFF.